The rows below give T cell receptor beta chains drawn from one sample of a study of blood T cell repertoires in COVID-19. Profiling relied on immunoSEQ multiplex PCR, and the TCRdb table lists in-frame clones only, not all of them. The sample has about 150,000 clones, approximately 83% seen once; the top ten hold less than 3.5%. Sequenced: peripheral blood. Receptor source: an older woman with acute or convalescent COVID-19. CDR3s include the opening cysteine and the closing phenylalanine or tryptophan.

TRBV18	CASSRGGQNTEAFF
TRBV5-4	CASSLTGQSGYTF
TRBV15	CATSRDTGRTGELFF
TRBV6-5	CASSLLAGGSYEQYF
TRBV9	CASSVGGQDGQPQHF
TRBV3-1/TRBV3-2	CASSQATGNYGYTF
TRBV18	CASSPPTGTYEQYF
TRBV11-2	CASSLDGAGLGPQHF
TRBV3-1/TRBV3-2	CASSARTSGGGNEQFF
TRBV6-5	CASSYHDSYYEQYF
TRBV19	CASSIATLNYGYTF
TRBV5-1	CASSSRGTSSYEQYF
TRBV5-1	CASRPNTGGIDNEQFF
TRBV18	CASSPIGGSNEQFF
TRBV2	CASSGRDSSSGNTIYF
TRBV6-5	CASKTTGDTQYF
TRBV18	CASSPARTGGNSPLHF
TRBV6-6	CASSTGRTGQPQHF
TRBV5-1	CASSLGTPGLIEAFF
TRBV6-2/TRBV6-3	CASSYTPGREPLNTGELFF
TRBV10-2	CASSRQGENQPQHF
TRBV7-2	CASSLYNGYNEQFF
TRBV7-2	CASSFDTGGNYEQYF
TRBV5-4	CASRRDLVGGTEAFF
TRBV5-1	CASSLDSNNEQFF
TRBV7-9	CASSLKDRTLNTEAFF
TRBV7-2	CASSLEVAPNYGYTF
TRBV11-2	CASSRTGWEKLFF
TRBV9	CASSGTSPYEQYF
TRBV7-2	CASSHHTGTDQPQHF
TRBV6-5	CASSYSSAGGHGYTF
TRBV7-2	CASSPSTGISYEQYF
TRBV28	CASSSQGQNYGYTF
TRBV7-2	CASSQGLAGTYEQYF
TRBV5-4	CASSPPGQGSYEQYF
TRBV18	CASSPLDRSSYNSPLHF
TRBV5-5	CASSLSSVNTGELFF
TRBV7-6	CASSSYSYEQYF
TRBV7-2	CASSKLAGVSGARDTEAFF
TRBV27	CASSLDSFYTGELFF
TRBV2	CASRKEQGALQYF
TRBV7-2	CASSLRQNQPQHF
TRBV18	CASQETEHQETQYF
TRBV5-6	CASSLGGTAYQPQHF
TRBV5-4	CASSSGGRVAYEQYF
TRBV9	CASSPRGGAVETQYF
TRBV15	CATSARGILSTDTQYF
TRBV11-3	CASSLDQSGDTEAFF
TRBV7-8	CASSSQGSGTDTQYF
TRBV15	CATSRGQVGLNEKLFF
TRBV7-9	CASSLGGAPNQPQHF
TRBV27	CASGYSGRTGELFF
TRBV6-5	CASSYGSSSYNSPLHF
TRBV2	CASSDGDTFYEQYF
TRBV7-2	CASSSRQGVGYGYTF